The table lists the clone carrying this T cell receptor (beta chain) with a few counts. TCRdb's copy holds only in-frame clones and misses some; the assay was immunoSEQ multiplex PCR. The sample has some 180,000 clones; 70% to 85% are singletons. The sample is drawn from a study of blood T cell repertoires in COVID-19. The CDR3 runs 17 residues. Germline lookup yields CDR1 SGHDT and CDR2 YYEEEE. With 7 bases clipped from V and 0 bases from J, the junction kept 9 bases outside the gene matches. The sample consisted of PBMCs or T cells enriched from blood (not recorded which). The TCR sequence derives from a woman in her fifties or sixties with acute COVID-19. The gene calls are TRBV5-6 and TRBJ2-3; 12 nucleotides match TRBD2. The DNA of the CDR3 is TGTGCCAGCTTTAGTACTAGCGGGGGGCTCAGCACAGATACGCAGTATTTT. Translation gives CASFSTSGGLSTDTQYF.